Below, 22 T cell receptor beta chains from the same sample are listed, as sequenced in a study of blood T cells in healthy people across ages. Using a J-beta primer mix together with a sample-barcoded 5' primer, a second PCR was run for about 7 to 12 cycles. Each CDR3 protein gets one entry after TCRdb re-called the 5' RACE reads with MiXCR. Found here are over 600,000 distinct CDR3 sequences, roughly 56% of them singletons; the top ten hold more than 25%. Sequencing was done on a sample of blood. Source of these receptors: a middle-aged man in good health.

Only a few counts were recorded for this clonotype. V is TRBV7-9 and J is TRBJ1-2, with D possibly matching TRBD1 (6 bases). Germline V lookup: CDR1 SEHNR, CDR2 FQNEAQ (reference sequence). The CDR3 length is 14 residues. V lost 6 bases and J 4 bases, leaving 15 bases between the germline ends. The CDR3 here is CASSPTGRGYGYTF. The DNA for the CDR3 is TGTGCCAGCAGTCCTACAGGGCGCGGCTATGGCTACACCTTC.

This chain joins TRBV18 and TRBJ2-4; TRBD1 agrees at 12 bases. V dropped 3 bases and J dropped 13; count of bases not matched to a gene: 13. The germline V gene encodes CDR1 KGHSH and CDR2 LQKENI. This CDR3 has 16 amino acids. Here the CDR3 reads CASSPAGGDRGHKQYF. As DNA, the CDR3 is TGTGCCAGCTCACCCGCCGGAGGGGACAGGGGGCATAAGCAGTACTTC.

The V gene is TRBV7-2, the J gene TRBJ2-5, with TRBD2 matching 11 bases. The CDR3 loop spans 15 amino acids. In germline, CDR1 is SGHTA, CDR2 FQGNSA. Trimming at V came to 6 bases and at J to 4 bases, leaving 7 bases not matched to a gene. The CDR3 region is CASRLLAGELETQYF. Here the CDR3 DNA reads TGTGCCAGCAGATTACTAGCGGGAGAGTTAGAGACCCAGTACTTC.

The chain joins TRBV29-1 to TRBJ2-5; D call uncertain. Looked up from germline, CDR1 is SQVTM and CDR2 is ANQGSEA. This CDR3 has 15 amino acids. The germline V and J ends were trimmed by 4 bases and 4 bases, with 19 bases remaining between them. The CDR3 protein is CSVATPDPPRETQYF. The CDR3 nucleotides read TGCAGCGTTGCAACCCCGGATCCCCCCCGAGAGACCCAGTACTTC.

This clonotype occurred a few times. The chain recombines TRBV29-1 with TRBJ2-3; no definite D call. With 5 bases removed from V and 2 bases from J, the gap between germline ends came to 17 bases. The CDR3 is 15 amino acids. Germline V gives CDR1 SQVTM, CDR2 ANQGSEA. CDR3 DNA sequence: TGCAGCGTTTCGTGGGGAAACGTAGCCACAGATACGCAGTATTTT. It encodes CSVSWGNVATDTQYF.

Remarks on this clonotype: The junction shows a germline mismatch at one end, possibly a read error. This rearrangement joins TRBV12-3 or TRBV12-4 to TRBJ2-5, with unresolved D. There are 13 residues in the CDR3. The CDR3 loop reads CASYHSEQETLYF. For the CDR3, the DNA is TGTGCCAGCTATCACAGCGAGCAAGAGACCCTGTACTTC.

The gene calls are TRBV9 and TRBJ2-5; D is undetermined. V lost 3 bases, J lost 3 bases, and 9 bases lay in between. CDR1 and CDR2 (germline): SGDLS, YYNGEE. This CDR3 comprises 13 residues. The CDR3 DNA sequence: TGTGCCAGCAGCGGGGCAGTTAAAGAGACCCAGTACTTC. The encoded protein is CASSGAVKETQYF.

The DNA for the CDR3 is TGCAGCGTTGGAGGGGAACCCTACGAGCAGTACTTC. It encodes CSVGGEPYEQYF. The V gene is TRBV29-1, the J gene TRBJ2-7, with D perhaps assigned TRBD1 or TRBD2 (5 bases each). V lost 4 bases and J lost 2, with 9 bases in between. The V gene's germline CDR1 is SQVTM and CDR2 ANQGSEA. The CDR3 contains 12 residues.

The chain recombines TRBV6-5 with TRBJ2-3, with D perhaps being TRBD1 or TRBD2 (5 bases each). The CDR3 has 16 amino acids. Germline V lookup: CDR1 MNHEY, CDR2 SVGAGI. The V gene lost 7 bases and the J gene lost 5 bases, with 22 bases spanning the gap. The chain's CDR3 is CASTPRGSGWGDTQYF. The CDR3 nucleotides are TGTGCCAGCACCCCTAGGGGCAGCGGATGGGGAGATACGCAGTATTTT.

The rearrangement joins TRBV28 to TRBJ2-1, with D perhaps matching TRBD2 (5 bases). CDR1 and CDR2 from the germline V gene are MDHEN and SYDVKM. The CDR3 length is 15 residues. Trimming stripped 1 base from V and 8 bases from J, with 15 bases between. Here the CDR3 reads CASSLYLGKSDEQFF. The CDR3 DNA reads as TGTGCCAGCAGTTTATATCTCGGGAAGTCGGATGAGCAGTTCTTC. The whole variable domain, filled in from reference TRBV28 and TRBJ2-1, reads DVKVTQSSRYLVKRTGEKVFLECVQDMDHENMFWYRQDPGLGLRLIYFSYDVKMKEKGDIPEGYSVSREKKERFSLILESASTNQTSMYLCASSLYLGKSDEQFFGPGTRLTVL.

This chain joins TRBV28 and TRBJ2-7, with 11 bases fitting TRBD1. CDR3 size: 16 residues. V was pared by 1 base and J by 2 bases, with 4 bases of the junction left unmatched. Germline V gene lookup returns CDR1 MDHEN and CDR2 SYDVKM. The CDR3 here is CASSLFLGQGAYEQYF. As DNA, the CDR3 is TGTGCCAGCAGTTTATTTTTGGGACAGGGGGCCTACGAGCAGTACTTC.

J is TRBJ2-1 and V is TRBV4-2; 9 bases are a match to TRBD1. The CDR3 loop spans 17 amino acids. Looked up from germline, CDR1 is LGHNA and CDR2 is YNFKEQ. Germline trimming cut 0 bases from V and 6 bases from J; bases unmatched to any gene: 9. The CDR3 is CASSQDGGGTGPNEQFF. DNA of the CDR3: TGTGCCAGCAGCCAAGACGGGGGAGGGACAGGGCCCAATGAGCAGTTCTTC.

The chain has TRBV7-8 and TRBJ1-4, with 10 bases fitting TRBD1. The germline gives CDR1 SGHVS, CDR2 FQNEAQ. V lost 5 bases and J lost 8; bases outside the gene matches: 8. The CDR3 is 15 residues long. The CDR3 reads CASSGRQGAGEKLFF. CDR3 nucleotides: TGTGCCAGCAGCGGACGACAGGGGGCTGGAGAAAAACTGTTTTTT.

J is TRBJ2-1 and V is TRBV9, with TRBD2 matching 10 bases. This CDR3 has 15 residues. Germline V gene sequence: CDR1 SGDLS, CDR2 YYNGEE. After removal of 1 base from V and 7 bases from J, the junction contained 5 bases not matched to a gene. As DNA, the CDR3 is TGTGCCAGCAGCGTAAGGCTAGCGGGAGATAATGAGCAGTTCTTC. It specifies CASSVRLAGDNEQFF.

This clonotype appeared many times. The V call is TRBV6-1, the J call TRBJ2-5; 7 bases line up with TRBD1. From germline, CDR1 is MNHNS and CDR2 SASEGT. The CDR3 has 13 amino acids. Trimming removed 11 bases from V and 3 bases from J; junction bases left unmatched: 9. The CDR3 loop reads CAGHRDSKETQYF. As DNA, the CDR3 is TGTGCCGGGCACCGGGACAGCAAAGAGACCCAGTACTTC.

The chain joins TRBV7-8 to TRBJ2-5, with D uncertain. Germline V lookup: CDR1 SGHVS, CDR2 FQNEAQ. V was trimmed by 5 bases and J by 5 bases, leaving 15 bases between them. This CDR3 has 14 residues. The CDR3 loop reads CASSTPRFLETQYF. CDR3 nucleotide sequence: TGTGCCAGCAGCACACCTAGGTTTCTTGAGACCCAGTACTTC.

V gene TRBV5-1 combines with J gene TRBJ1-1; TRBD1 agrees at 7 bases. Germline V CDR1 and CDR2: SGHRS, YFSETQ. The CDR3 runs 15 residues. V shed 1 base and J 1 base; nucleotides not matched to a gene: 4. In DNA, the CDR3 is TGCGCCAGCAGCTTGAGGGAGGGGGCGAACACTGAAGCTTTCTTT. It codes for CASSLREGANTEAFF.

The chain employs TRBV5-1 and TRBJ2-4; 14 bases fit TRBD2. The J call may be incorrect, as the DNA end agrees better with TRBJ2-5. The CDR3 is 17 amino acids. CDR1 SGHRS and CDR2 YFSETQ come from the germline V gene. CDR3 residues: CASSPGLAGVRQETQYF. CDR3 in DNA: TGCGCCAGCAGCCCGGGACTAGCGGGAGTGAGGCAAGAGACCCAGTACTTC.

The genes are TRBV7-2 and TRBJ2-7; 7 nucleotides line up with TRBD1. The CDR3 totals 14 residues. The germline CDR1 and CDR2 sequences are SGHTA and FQGNSA. V lost 0 bases to trimming and J lost 4 bases; unmatched junction nucleotides: 3. The chain's CDR3 is CASSLAGQRYEQYF. The DNA of the CDR3 is TGTGCCAGCAGCTTAGCGGGACAGCGATACGAGCAGTACTTC.

This clonotype showed up just a few times. The rearrangement links TRBV7-2 to TRBJ2-1; D may be TRBD1 (5 bases). The V gene's germline CDR1 is SGHTA and CDR2 FQGNSA. The CDR3 runs to 15 residues. Trimming removed 2 bases from V and 3 bases from J, with 11 bases in between. This CDR3 is CASSLMARVYNEQFF. Written as DNA, the CDR3 is TGTGCCAGCAGCTTAATGGCCAGGGTCTACAATGAGCAGTTCTTC.

This clonotype was detected a few times. This rearrangement joins TRBV6-1 to TRBJ2-7, with D possibly TRBD2 on 6 matching bases. The length of the CDR3 is 14 residues. CDR1 and CDR2 from the germline V gene are MNHNS and SASEGT. V was shortened by 4 bases and J by 4 bases, with 14 bases between the two germline ends. In DNA, the CDR3 is TGTGCCAGCAGTGTCGGGGCTAGCGCTTACGAGCAGTACTTC. It codes for CASSVGASAYEQYF.

This chain joins TRBV5-1 and TRBJ2-3; D may match TRBD1 or TRBD2 (5 bases each). V was trimmed by 4 bases and J by 4 bases, leaving 16 bases between them. Germline V gene data show CDR1 as SGHRS and CDR2 as YFSETQ. CDR3 size: 15 residues. The chain's CDR3 is CASSQGREGADTQYF. CDR3 DNA: TGCGCCAGCAGCCAGGGACGAGAAGGTGCAGATACGCAGTATTTT.